This T cell receptor (beta chain) is from a study of cytomegalovirus exposure and HLA in healthy donors. The PCR contained 60 Vbeta and 13 Jbeta primers. Repertoires were generated with immunoSEQ multiplex PCR, while TCRdb's copy carries only in-frame clones and drops some. This sample has about 120,000 clones, with roughly 77% found just once. Per the germline V gene, CDR1 is MNHEY and CDR2 is SVGAGI. This CDR3 region has 15 residues. Losses at the gene ends were 4 bases for V and 7 bases for J; bases not matched to a gene: 8. J is TRBJ2-3 and V is TRBV6-5; TRBD1 matches at 10 bases. The sample was PBMCs. The receptor's source is a man aged 40-49 years in good health and CMV-seronegative. The CDR3 loop is CASSLTGTGEYTQYF. CDR3 nucleotides: TGTGCCAGCAGTTTAACCGGGACAGGGGAGTATACGCAGTATTTT.